This TCR beta chain stems from a study of CD8 T cells in Susac syndrome. For the study at large: Treatment at blood withdrawal was none, corticosteroids, or intravenous immunoglobulin alone in Susac syndrome patients. Study conclusions and caveats: The CD4+ T cell repertoires that were profiled in Susac syndrome showed no clonal expansion.

V lost 4 bases to trimming and J lost 2 bases, with 12 bases between them. The germline gives CDR1 MNHNS, CDR2 SASEGT. The CDR3 is made up of 14 amino acids. RNA was extracted with the RNeasy kit, and a quantity of 0.5 to 1 ug was reverse transcribed using random hexamers. The CDR3 of TCR beta was amplified by immunoSEQ multiplex PCR across 54 Vbeta and 13 Jbeta. MiXCR, applied by TCRdb to the immunoSEQ multiplex PCR reads, yields one record per CDR3 protein. The table has around 170,000 distinct CDR3 sequences, more than 90% seen once; the top ten hold 0.075% to 0.1%. Remarks on this clonotype: Antigen: not known.

The chain recombines TRBV6-1 with TRBJ2-7, with D possibly being TRBD2 (5 bases). The clonotype comes from a human donor with Susac syndrome. The sequenced sample was CD4+ T cells from PBMCs. The CDR3 spells CASSALIGTYEQYF. Here the CDR3 DNA reads TGTGCCAGCAGTGCCCTTATCGGGACCTACGAGCAGTACTTC.